The T cell receptor (beta chain) described here comes from a study of T cells after yellow fever vaccination. The TCR cDNA carried a universal primer site and UMIs from 5'RACE template switching. TCRdb reprocessed the 5' RACE reads via MiXCR and lists one record per CDR3 protein. The table records 450,000 to 550,000 distinct CDR3 sequences, 21% of them present only once. Only a few counts were recorded for this clonotype. Its antigen is unidentified. Study outcomes and limitations: Abundant clonotypes from the bulk population could contaminate FACS-sorted repertoires.

The CDR3 runs to 12 residues. Trimming shortened V by 5 bases and J by 12 bases, and 16 bases separated the two germline ends. Germline CDR1 reads SGHTA; CDR2 reads FQGTGA. This clonotype was obtained from a young man who received the YFV17D yellow fever vaccine. The specimen was PBMCs, collected roughly 20 days after the first yellow fever vaccination. The V gene is TRBV7-3, the J gene TRBJ1-1; D call uncertain. The CDR3 here is CASSRQDGKTFF. CDR3 in DNA: TGTGCCAGCAGCCGTCAAGACGGTAAAACTTTCTTT.